A single T cell receptor beta chain is shown here with its context. The data are from a study of shared clonotypes between healthy human individuals. The data were produced by immunoSEQ multiplex PCR, yet TCRdb's version contains in-frame clones alone and is incomplete. The top ten hold about 0.13% of the sample, which has a few million clones, roughly 92% seen once. V was trimmed by 6 bases and J by 5 bases, leaving 13 bases between them. This CDR3 contains 14 residues. Germline lookup yields CDR1 MNHEY and CDR2 SMNVEV (reference sequence). The sample taken for sequencing was naive CD4+ T cells sorted from blood. The subset: CD45RA+ positively selected. The receptor was isolated from a man aged 18 to 30 in good health. The gene calls are TRBV27 and TRBJ2-2; perhaps TRBD2 as D (5 bases). The CDR3 sequence: CASSSFPGTGELFF. The CDR3 nucleotides read TGTGCCAGCAGCTCGTTCCCGGGGACCGGGGAGCTGTTTTTT.